This T cell receptor (beta chain) was identified during a study of blood T cells in healthy people across ages. Primed by a sample-barcoded 5' primer and a J-beta primer mix, a second PCR proceeded for 7 to 11 cycles. TCRdb redid the calling of the 5' RACE reads with MiXCR, one entry per CDR3 protein. This table holds some 640,000 distinct CDR3 sequences, 45% to 50% found once. The CDR3 length is 13 residues. Trimming shortened V by 0 bases and J by 6 bases, and 6 bases separated the two germline ends. In germline, CDR1 is LGHNA, CDR2 YSLEER. Material: blood. V is TRBV4-3 and J is TRBJ1-5; D is ambiguous. This TCR was recovered from a woman aged 60 to 75 in good health. The CDR3 DNA follows: TGCGCCAGCAGCCAAGATCATAGTCAGCCCCAGCATTTT. Translation gives CASSQDHSQPQHF.